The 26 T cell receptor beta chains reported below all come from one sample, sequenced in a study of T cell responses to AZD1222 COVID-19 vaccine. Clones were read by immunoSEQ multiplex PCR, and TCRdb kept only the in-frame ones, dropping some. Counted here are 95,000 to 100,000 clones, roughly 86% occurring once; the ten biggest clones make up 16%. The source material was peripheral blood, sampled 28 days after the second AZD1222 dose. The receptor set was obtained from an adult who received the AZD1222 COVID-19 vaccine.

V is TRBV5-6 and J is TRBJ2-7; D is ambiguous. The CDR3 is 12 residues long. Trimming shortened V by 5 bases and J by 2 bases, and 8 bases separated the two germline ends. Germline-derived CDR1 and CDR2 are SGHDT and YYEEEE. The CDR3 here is CASSVGAYEQYF. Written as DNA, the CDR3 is TGTGCCAGCAGTGTCGGAGCCTACGAGCAGTACTTC.

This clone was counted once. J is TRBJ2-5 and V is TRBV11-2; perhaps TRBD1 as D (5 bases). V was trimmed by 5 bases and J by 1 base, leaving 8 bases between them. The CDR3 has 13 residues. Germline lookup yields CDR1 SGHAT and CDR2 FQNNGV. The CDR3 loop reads CASSVGAQETQYF. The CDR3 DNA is TGTGCCAGCAGCGTTGGGGCCCAAGAGACCCAGTACTTC.

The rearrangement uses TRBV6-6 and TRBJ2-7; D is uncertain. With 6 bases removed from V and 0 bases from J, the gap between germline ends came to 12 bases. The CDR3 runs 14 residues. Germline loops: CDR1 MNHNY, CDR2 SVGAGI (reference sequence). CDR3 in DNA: TGTGCCAGCAGCTTCGCGTCCGGCTCCTACGAGCAGTACTTC. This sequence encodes CASSFASGSYEQYF.

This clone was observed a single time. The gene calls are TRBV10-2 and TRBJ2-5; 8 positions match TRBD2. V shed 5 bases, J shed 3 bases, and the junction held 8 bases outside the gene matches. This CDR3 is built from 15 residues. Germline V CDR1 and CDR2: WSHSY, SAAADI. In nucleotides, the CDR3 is TGCGCCAGCAGTCGACGTGGAGCGGGGGAAGAGACCCAGTACTTC. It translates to CASSRRGAGEETQYF.

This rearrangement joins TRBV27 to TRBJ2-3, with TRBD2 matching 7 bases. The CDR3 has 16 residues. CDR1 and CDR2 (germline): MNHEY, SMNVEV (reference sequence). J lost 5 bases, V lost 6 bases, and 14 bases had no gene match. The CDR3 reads CASSPTPRGVGDTQYF. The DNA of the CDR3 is TGTGCCAGCAGCCCCACCCCACGGGGGGTGGGAGATACGCAGTATTTT.

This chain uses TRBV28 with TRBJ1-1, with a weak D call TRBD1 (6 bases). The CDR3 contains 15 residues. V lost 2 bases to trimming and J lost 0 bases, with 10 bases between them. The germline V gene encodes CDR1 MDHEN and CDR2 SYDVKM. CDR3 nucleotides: TGTGCCAGCAGTTTACCGGGACATATGAACACTGAAGCTTTCTTT. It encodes CASSLPGHMNTEAFF.

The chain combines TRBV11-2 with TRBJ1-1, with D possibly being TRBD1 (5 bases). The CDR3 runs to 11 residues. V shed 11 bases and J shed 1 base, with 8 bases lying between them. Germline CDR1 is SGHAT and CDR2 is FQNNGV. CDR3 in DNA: TGTGCCGGGAGGGGGAACACTGAAGCTTTCTTT. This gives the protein CAGRGNTEAFF.

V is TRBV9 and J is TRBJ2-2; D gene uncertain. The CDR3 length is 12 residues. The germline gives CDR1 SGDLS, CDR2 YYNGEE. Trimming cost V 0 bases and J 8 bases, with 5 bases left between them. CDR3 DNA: TGTGCCAGCAGCGTAGTCGATGGGGAGCTGTTTTTT. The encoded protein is CASSVVDGELFF.

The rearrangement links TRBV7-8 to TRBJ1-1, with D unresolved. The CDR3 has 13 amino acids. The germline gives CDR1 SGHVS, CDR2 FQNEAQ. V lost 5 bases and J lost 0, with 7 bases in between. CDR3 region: CASSKTLNTEAFF. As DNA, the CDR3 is TGTGCCAGCAGCAAGACCCTGAACACTGAAGCTTTCTTT.

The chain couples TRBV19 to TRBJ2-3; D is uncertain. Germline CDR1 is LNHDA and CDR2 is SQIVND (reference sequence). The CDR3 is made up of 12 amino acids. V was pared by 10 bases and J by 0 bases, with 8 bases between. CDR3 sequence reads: CATSVSTDTQYF. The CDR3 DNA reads TGTGCCACCTCCGTAAGCACAGATACGCAGTATTTT.

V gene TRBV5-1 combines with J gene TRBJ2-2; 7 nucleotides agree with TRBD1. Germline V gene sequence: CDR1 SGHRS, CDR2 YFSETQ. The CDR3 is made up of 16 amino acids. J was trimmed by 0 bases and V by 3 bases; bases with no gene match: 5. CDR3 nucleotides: TGCGCCAGCAGCTGGTCCGGGACAGCGAACACCGGGGAGCTGTTTTTT. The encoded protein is CASSWSGTANTGELFF.

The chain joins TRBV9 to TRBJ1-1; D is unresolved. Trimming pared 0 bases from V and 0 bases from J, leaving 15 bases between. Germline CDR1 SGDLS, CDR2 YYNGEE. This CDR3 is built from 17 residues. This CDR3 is CASSVGPSRVMNTEAFF. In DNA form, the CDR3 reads TGTGCCAGCAGCGTAGGCCCCTCGCGGGTGATGAACACTGAAGCTTTCTTT.

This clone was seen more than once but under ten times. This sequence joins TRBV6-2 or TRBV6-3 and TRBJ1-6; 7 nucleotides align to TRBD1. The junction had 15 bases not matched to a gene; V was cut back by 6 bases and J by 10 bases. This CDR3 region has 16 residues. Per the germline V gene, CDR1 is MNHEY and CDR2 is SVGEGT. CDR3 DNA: TGTGCCAGCAGCGCCCTCAACAGGGGACTTAAATCACCCCTCCACTTT. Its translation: CASSALNRGLKSPLHF.

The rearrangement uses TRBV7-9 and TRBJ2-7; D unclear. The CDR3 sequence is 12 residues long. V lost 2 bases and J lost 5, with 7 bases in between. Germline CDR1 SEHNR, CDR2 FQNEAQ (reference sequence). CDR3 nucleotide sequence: TGTGCCAGCAGCTTATCTGGGGACGAGCAGTACTTC. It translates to CASSLSGDEQYF. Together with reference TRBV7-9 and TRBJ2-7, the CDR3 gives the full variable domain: DTGVSQNPRHKITKRGQNVTFRCDPISEHNRLYWYRQTLGQGPEFLTYFQNEAQLEKSRLLSDRFSAERPKGSFSTLEIQRTEQGDSAMYLCASSLSGDEQYFGPGTRLTVT.

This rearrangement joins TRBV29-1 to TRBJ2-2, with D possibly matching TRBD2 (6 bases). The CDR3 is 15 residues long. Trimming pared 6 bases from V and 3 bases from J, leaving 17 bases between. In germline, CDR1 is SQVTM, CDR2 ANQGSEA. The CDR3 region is CSVGEVRGYTGELFF. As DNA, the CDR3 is TGCAGCGTCGGGGAGGTCAGAGGATACACCGGGGAGCTGTTTTTT.

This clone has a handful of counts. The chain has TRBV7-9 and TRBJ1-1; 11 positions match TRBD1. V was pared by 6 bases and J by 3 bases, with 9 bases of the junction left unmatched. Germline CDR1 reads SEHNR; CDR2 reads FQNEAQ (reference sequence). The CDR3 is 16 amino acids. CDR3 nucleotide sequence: TGTGCCAGCAGATCAGGACAGGGGGCTAAGGACACTGAAGCTTTCTTT. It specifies CASRSGQGAKDTEAFF.

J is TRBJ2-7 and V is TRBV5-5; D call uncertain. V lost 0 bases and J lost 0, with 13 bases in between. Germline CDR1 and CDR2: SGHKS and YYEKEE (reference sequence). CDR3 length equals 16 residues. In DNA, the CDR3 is TGTGCCAGCAGCTTGGCCCCCGGTAGTAGCTCCTACGAGCAGTACTTC. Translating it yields CASSLAPGSSSYEQYF. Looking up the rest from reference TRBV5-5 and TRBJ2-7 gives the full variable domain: DAGVTQSPTHLIKTRGQQVTLRCSPISGHKSVSWYQQVLGQGPQFIFQYYEKEERGRGNFPDRFSARQFPNYSSELNVNALLLGDSALYLCASSLAPGSSSYEQYFGPGTRLTVT.

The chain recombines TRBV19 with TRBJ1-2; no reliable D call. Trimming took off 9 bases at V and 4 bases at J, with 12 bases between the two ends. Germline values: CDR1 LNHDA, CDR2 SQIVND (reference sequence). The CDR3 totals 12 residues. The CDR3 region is CASGRLPYGYTF. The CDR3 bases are TGTGCCAGCGGTCGCCTTCCCTATGGCTACACCTTC.

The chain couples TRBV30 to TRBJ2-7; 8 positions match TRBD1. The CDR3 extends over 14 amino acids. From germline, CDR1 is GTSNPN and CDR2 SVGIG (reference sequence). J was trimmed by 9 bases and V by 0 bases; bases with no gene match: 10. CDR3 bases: TGTGCCTGGAGTGTACGGACAGGGTTCCCAGGGCAGTACTTC. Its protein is CAWSVRTGFPGQYF.

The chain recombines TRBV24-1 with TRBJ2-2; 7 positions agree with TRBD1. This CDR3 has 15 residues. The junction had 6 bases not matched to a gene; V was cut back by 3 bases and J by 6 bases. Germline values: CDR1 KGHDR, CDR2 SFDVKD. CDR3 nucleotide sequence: TGTGCCACCAGTGATCGGCAGGGGGAAGCCGGGGAGCTGTTTTTT. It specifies CATSDRQGEAGELFF.

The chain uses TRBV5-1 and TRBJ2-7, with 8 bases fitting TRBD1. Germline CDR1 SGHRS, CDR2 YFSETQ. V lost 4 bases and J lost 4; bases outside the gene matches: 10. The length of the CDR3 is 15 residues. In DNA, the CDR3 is TGCGCCAGCAGCGTAACCGGGACAGGTTCGTACGAGCAGTACTTC. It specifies CASSVTGTGSYEQYF.

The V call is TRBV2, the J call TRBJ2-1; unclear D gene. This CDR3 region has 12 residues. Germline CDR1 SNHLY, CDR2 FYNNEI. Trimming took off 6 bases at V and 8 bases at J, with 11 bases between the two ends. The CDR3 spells CASRISWDEQFF. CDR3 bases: TGTGCCAGCAGGATTAGTTGGGATGAGCAGTTCTTC.

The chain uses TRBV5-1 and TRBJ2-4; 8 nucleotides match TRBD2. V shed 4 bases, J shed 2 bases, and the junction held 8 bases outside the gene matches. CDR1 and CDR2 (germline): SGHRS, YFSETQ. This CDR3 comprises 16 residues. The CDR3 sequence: CASSPAGGVTKNIQYF. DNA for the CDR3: TGCGCCAGCAGCCCGGCGGGGGGCGTCACCAAAAACATTCAGTACTTC.

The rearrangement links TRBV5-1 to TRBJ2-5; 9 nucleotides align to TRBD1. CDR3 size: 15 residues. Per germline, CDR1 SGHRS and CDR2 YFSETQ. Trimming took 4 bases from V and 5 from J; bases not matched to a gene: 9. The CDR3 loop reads CASSPQGAYGETQYF. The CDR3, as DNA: TGCGCCAGCAGCCCACAGGGGGCGTACGGGGAGACCCAGTACTTC.

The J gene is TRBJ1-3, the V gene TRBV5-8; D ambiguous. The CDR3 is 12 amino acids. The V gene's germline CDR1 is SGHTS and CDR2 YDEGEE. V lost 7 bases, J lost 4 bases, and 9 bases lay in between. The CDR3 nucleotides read TGTGCCAGCGGAACTCAGGGAAACACCATATATTTT. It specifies CASGTQGNTIYF.

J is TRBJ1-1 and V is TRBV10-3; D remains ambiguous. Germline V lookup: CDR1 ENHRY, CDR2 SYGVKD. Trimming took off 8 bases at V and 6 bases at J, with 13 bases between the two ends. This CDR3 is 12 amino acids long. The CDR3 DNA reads TGTGCCATCTCCAATCGAGGCCCTGAAGCTTTCTTT. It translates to CAISNRGPEAFF.